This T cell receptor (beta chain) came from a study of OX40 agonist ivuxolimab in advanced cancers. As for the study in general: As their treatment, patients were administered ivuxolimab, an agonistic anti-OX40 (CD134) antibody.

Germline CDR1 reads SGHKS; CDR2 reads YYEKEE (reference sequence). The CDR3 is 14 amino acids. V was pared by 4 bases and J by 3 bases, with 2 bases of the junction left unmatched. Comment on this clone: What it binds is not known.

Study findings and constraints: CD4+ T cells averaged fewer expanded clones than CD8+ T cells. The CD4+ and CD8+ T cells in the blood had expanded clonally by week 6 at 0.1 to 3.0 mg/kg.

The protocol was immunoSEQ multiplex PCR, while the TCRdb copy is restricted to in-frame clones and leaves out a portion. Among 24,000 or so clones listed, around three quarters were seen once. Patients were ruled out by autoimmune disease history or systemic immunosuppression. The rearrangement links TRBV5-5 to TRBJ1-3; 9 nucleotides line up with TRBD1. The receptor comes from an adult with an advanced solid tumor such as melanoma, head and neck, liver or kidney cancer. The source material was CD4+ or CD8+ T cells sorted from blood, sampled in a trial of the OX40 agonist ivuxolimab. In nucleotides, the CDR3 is TGTGCCAGCAGCCGACAGGGGGGTGGAAACACCATATATTTT. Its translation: CASSRQGGGNTIYF.